A selection of T cell receptor beta chains follows, all from one sample in a study of T cell responses to AZD1222 COVID-19 vaccine. The data were produced by immunoSEQ multiplex PCR, yet TCRdb's version contains in-frame clones alone and is incomplete. The sample carries over 95,000 clones, approximately 91% recorded once. Specimen: peripheral blood, collected on day 0 of AZD1222 vaccination. The receptors shown here come from an adult in good health. Both conserved end residues are part of each CDR3. A D gene is named only where the DNA matches it firmly. Only part of the rows carry a size: once, few, many, or a class if the clone is expanded.

v_gene	abundance	j_gene	d_gene	CDR3aa	CDR3nt
TRBV4-2	few	TRBJ2-7	TRBD1	CASSRRGGTGSYEQYF	TGTGCCAGCAGCCGACGGGGCGGGACAGGCTCCTACGAGCAGTACTTC
TRBV9	-	TRBJ2-1	-	CASSVVSGSLNEQFF	TGTGCCAGCAGCGTAGTATCAGGCAGCTTAAATGAGCAGTTCTTC
TRBV19	-	TRBJ2-7	TRBD1	CASSPIGDRSSYEQYF	TGTGCCAGTAGTCCAATCGGGGACAGAAGCTCCTACGAGCAGTACTTC
TRBV6-5	-	TRBJ1-2	-	CASSFAGPDGYTF	TGTGCCAGCAGTTTTGCAGGGCCCGATGGCTACACCTTC
TRBV3-1/TRBV3-2	-	TRBJ1-1	-	CASSQELGSAEAFF	TGTGCCAGCAGCCAAGAGTTAGGCTCCGCTGAAGCTTTCTTT
TRBV11-3	-	TRBJ1-1	TRBD1	CASSSSGQGVMNTEAFF	TGTGCCAGCAGCTCGTCCGGGCAGGGGGTGATGAACACTGAAGCTTTCTTT
TRBV10-3	once	TRBJ2-1	-	CAISRGFEGKYNEQFF	TGTGCCATCAGCCGAGGCTTTGAAGGAAAATACAATGAGCAGTTCTTC
TRBV2	-	TRBJ1-5	TRBD1	CASRMGQGVQPQHF	TGTGCCAGCAGGATGGGACAGGGAGTCCAGCCCCAGCATTTT
TRBV9	once	TRBJ1-3	-	CASSLQSHSGNTIYF	TGTGCCAGCAGCCTCCAGTCACACTCTGGAAACACCATATATTTT
TRBV6-5	-	TRBJ2-2	-	CASTGLNTGELFF	TGTGCCAGCACAGGGCTGAACACCGGGGAGCTGTTTTTT
TRBV7-8	-	TRBJ2-2	-	CAIPQYGELFF	TGTGCCATCCCTCAATACGGGGAGCTGTTTTTT
TRBV6-2/TRBV6-3	-	TRBJ2-5	-	CASSYPLKTQYF	TGTGCCAGCAGTTACCCTCTAAAGACCCAGTACTTC
TRBV6-4	once	TRBJ2-3	TRBD2	CASSGPAGASTDTQYF	TGTGCCAGCAGTGGGCCAGCGGGGGCGTCCACAGATACGCAGTATTTT
TRBV6-5	-	TRBJ1-1	TRBD1	CASSMGQGRITEAFF	TGTGCCAGCAGTATGGGACAGGGGCGGATCACTGAAGCTTTCTTT
TRBV7-2	-	TRBJ2-7	TRBD2	CASSLVATSGGAYEQYF	TGTGCCAGCAGCTTAGTGGCGACTAGCGGGGGGGCCTACGAGCAGTACTTC
TRBV7-2	-	TRBJ1-2	-	CASSVRTDPNYGYTF	TGTGCCAGCAGCGTTAGGACAGATCCTAACTATGGCTACACCTTC
TRBV7-2	-	TRBJ2-6	-	CASSFLGNGANVLTF	TGTGCCAGCAGCTTTTTGGGGAATGGGGCCAACGTCCTGACTTTC
TRBV5-1	-	TRBJ2-7	-	CASSLYRAIDEQYF	TGCGCCAGCAGCTTGTACAGGGCAATCGACGAGCAGTACTTC
TRBV11-2	-	TRBJ2-2	TRBD2	CASSLVKRLAGINTGELFF	TGTGCCAGCAGCTTAGTTAAAAGACTAGCGGGGATTAACACCGGGGAGCTGTTTTTT
TRBV5-4	-	TRBJ2-7	-	CASSLAGLSSYEQYF	TGTGCCAGCAGCTTGGCGGGACTGAGCTCCTACGAGCAGTACTTC
TRBV4-3	few	TRBJ2-3	-	CASSQDLGVRAYDTQYF	TGCGCCAGCAGCCAAGATCTAGGGGTAAGGGCCTATGATACGCAGTATTTT
TRBV27	-	TRBJ1-2	-	CASSLAGEGPNYGYTF	TGTGCCAGCAGTTTAGCTGGGGAAGGGCCTAACTATGGCTACACCTTC
TRBV6-1	-	TRBJ1-2	-	CASSEGFGQSYGYTF	TGTGCCAGCAGTGAAGGGTTTGGACAGTCTTATGGCTACACCTTC
TRBV4-3	many	TRBJ1-3	-	CASSQVEGHGNTIYF	TGCGCCAGCAGCCAAGTCGAGGGGCACGGAAACACCATATATTTT
TRBV11-2	-	TRBJ1-1	TRBD1	CASSLGWDSLNTEAFF	TGTGCCAGCAGCTTAGGGTGGGACAGTCTGAACACTGAAGCTTTCTTT
TRBV3-1/TRBV3-2	-	TRBJ2-3	-	CASRREGAAGSTQYF	TGTGCCAGCAGAAGGGAGGGGGCCGCGGGAAGTACGCAGTATTTT
TRBV7-2	once	TRBJ1-5	-	CASSWTLDSNQPQHF	TGTGCCAGCAGCTGGACTCTCGATAGCAATCAGCCCCAGCATTTT
TRBV19	-	TRBJ2-2	TRBD2	CASSTSGGRNTGELFF	TGTGCCAGTAGTACTAGCGGGGGGCGGAACACCGGGGAGCTGTTTTTT
TRBV7-2	-	TRBJ1-2	-	CASSLVGTDGYTF	TGTGCCAGCAGCTTAGTCGGGACGGATGGCTACACCTTC